This T cell receptor beta chain came from a study of blood T cell repertoires in COVID-19. At the level of the study: Samples of COVID-19 (acute and convalescent) were obtained from the United States, Italy and Spain.

There are 15 residues in the CDR3. The germline V gene has CDR1 SGHTA and CDR2 FQGNSA. Trimming at V came to 2 bases and at J to 5 bases, leaving 8 bases not matched to a gene. Authors' processing steps: Reference gene primer amplification gave estimated nucleated cell counts. The protocol was immunoSEQ multiplex PCR, while the TCRdb copy is restricted to in-frame clones and leaves out a portion. The DNA was the basis for D and trimming; V, J and clone size are from that table. The sample contains 140,000 to 150,000 clones, about 90% of which appear only once. This receptor was obtained from a woman between 45 and 65 years old with acute or convalescent COVID-19. V is TRBV7-2 and J is TRBJ2-5; 7 bases fit TRBD1. Sequenced input: peripheral blood. CDR3 sequence reads: CASSLKTGQRETQYF. CDR3 nucleotides: TGTGCCAGCAGCTTAAAGACAGGGCAGAGGGAGACCCAGTACTTC.